These T cell receptor beta chains were read from a single sample in a study of CD8+CD57+ T cells in acquired aplastic anemia. TCRdb recomputed calls from the reads with MiXCR, one row per CDR3 protein. The profile shows roughly 58,000 distinct CDR3 sequences, about 50% of them singletons. The sequenced material came from sorted CD4+, CD8+, or CD8+CD57+ T cells (not recorded which) from PBMCs. Receptor source: a human donor in good health, serving as a control. Each CDR3 is given without its conserved first and last residue.

v_gene	len	CDR3aa
TRBV24-1	15	ATSERRRGYSNQPQH
TRBV7-7	14	ASSQNPSSSRGTQY
TRBV10-3	14	AIRERTSGNTGELF
TRBV3-1	14	ASSREGDAAKNIQY
TRBV10-2	12	ASSDTDRVDIQY
TRBV25-1	12	ASSESGDLAEQF
TRBV12-3/TRBV12-4	18	ASSRTSGSSTIRGTDTQY
TRBV20-1	15	SARGFVEAGNTDTQY
TRBV20-1	16	SARDPSTSGRERYEQY
TRBV29-1	10	STSSGAYEQY
TRBV5-1	13	ASSLVGGGRDEQF
TRBV30	12	AWKTGATNEKLF
TRBV12-3/TRBV12-4	14	ASSIRDRGHNQPQH